This T cell receptor (beta chain) came from a study of CD8 T cells in ankylosing spondylitis. Study-level results: Blood of patients with ankylosing spondylitis appeared to be characterized by a TCR beta motif of about 8 highly homologous variants. Clones tied to disease were said to be significantly enriched in matched ankylosing spondylitis synovial fluid.

Concerning this clonotype itself: The antigen is undetermined.

Each CDR3 protein is one row after TCRdb ran MiXCR on the 5' RACE reads. The sample holds around 440,000 distinct CDR3 sequences, more than 15% seen once. The germline V gene encodes CDR1 SGHRS and CDR2 YFSETQ. This CDR3 comprises 16 residues. Unmatched junction bases numbered 4, after V lost 0 bases and J lost 1 base. The receptor was isolated from a male donor with ankylosing spondylitis. This chain uses TRBV5-1 with TRBJ1-2; 9 bases line up with TRBD1. The sequencing input was blood, either unsorted or a sorted T cell fraction (not recorded which). The CDR3 spells CASSLGGTGINYGYTF. DNA of the CDR3: TGCGCCAGCAGCTTGGGGGGGACAGGGATTAACTATGGCTACACCTTC.